These T cell receptor beta chains were read from a single sample in a study of T cells in Graves' hyperthyroidism and ophthalmopathy. From the multiplex PCR reads, TCRdb called clonotypes with MiXCR, one entry per CDR3 protein. The data contain under 450,000 distinct CDR3 sequences, approximately 14% of them singletons. The sequencing input was blood. The receptors were gathered from a woman younger than 30 with Graves' hyperthyroidism. CDR3s include the opening cysteine and the closing phenylalanine or tryptophan. The D gene is left open where the match is weak. Part of the rows lack a size; the others show once, few, many or a class for expanded clones.

TGTGCCAGCAGCTTAGTTCAGGGTGGGACTGAAGCTTTCTTT,CASSLVQGGTEAFF,TRBJ1-1,14,many,NA,TRBV11-2
TGTGCCACCAGTGATTTGCTGGACGATTGCCAGCCCCAGCATTTT,CATSDLLDDCQPQHF,TRBJ1-5,15,NA,NA,TRBV24-1
TGCGCCAGCAGCCTATTTAACGGGGGGGCCACTGAAGCTTTCTTT,CASSLFNGGATEAFF,TRBJ1-1,15,NA,NA,TRBV4-3
TGTGCCAGCTACGTGACTGAAGCAAACACCATATATTTT,CASYVTEANTIYF,TRBJ1-3,13,many,NA,TRBV6-1
TGTGCCAGCAGCTTAGAGGGGGACCGCGAGCAGTACTTC,CASSLEGDREQYF,TRBJ2-7,13,few,NA,TRBV7-9
TGCGCCAGCGCTCCGGTTAGCGGGGGCACAGATACGCAGTATTTT,CASAPVSGGTDTQYF,TRBJ2-3,15,many,TRBD2,TRBV10-2
TGTGCCAGCAGTTCACCGGGGGGTCCGGGCTACGAGCAGTACTTC,CASSSPGGPGYEQYF,TRBJ2-7,15,many,TRBD2,TRBV7-8
TGTGCCAGCAGCCAAGAGGGGGCTCCTTACAATGAGCAGTTCTTC,CASSQEGAPYNEQFF,TRBJ2-1,15,many,NA,TRBV3-1
TGTGCCAGCAGTAAACGACAGGGGACTTACAATGAGCAGTTCTTC,CASSKRQGTYNEQFF,TRBJ2-1,15,few,TRBD1,TRBV6-1
TGCAGCGGGACAGCAAACACTGAAGCTTTCTTT,CSGTANTEAFF,TRBJ1-1,11,few,NA,TRBV29-1
TGCGCCAGCAGCTTCTCGGGAGATAAGAGTCGAGCTTTCTTT,CASSFSGDKSRAFF,TRBJ1-1,14,many,NA,TRBV5-1
TGCGCCAGCAGCGAGCGGGAGCTTTACAATGAGCAGTTCTTC,CASSERELYNEQFF,TRBJ2-1,14,few,TRBD2,TRBV10-2
TGTGCCAGCAGCCAAAGACAGGGTAAGAATGAGCAGTTCTTC,CASSQRQGKNEQFF,TRBJ2-1,14,many,TRBD1,TRBV3-1
TGTGCCAGCATACCGGGACTAGCGGGAGGGCCTTTGGATACGCAGTATTTT,CASIPGLAGGPLDTQYF,TRBJ2-3,17,many,TRBD2,TRBV18
TGCGCCAGCAGCCCTGGGCCGGGGTACTACGAGCAGTACTTC,CASSPGPGYYEQYF,TRBJ2-7,14,NA,NA,TRBV5-1
TGTGCCAGCAGCTTAGTGGGTTGGCGGGTCACAGATACGCAGTATTTT,CASSLVGWRVTDTQYF,TRBJ2-3,16,many,NA,TRBV7-2
TGCGCCAGCAGCCCGAATTTGGCCTCGGACCCCATATATTTT,CASSPNLASDPIYF,TRBJ1-3,14,NA,NA,TRBV5-1
TGTGCCAGCATGAACAGGATGAACACTGAAGCTTTCTTT,CASMNRMNTEAFF,TRBJ1-1,13,many,NA,TRBV5-6
TGTGCCAGCAGTGGTGCGGAGACAGATACGCAGTATTTT,CASSGAETDTQYF,TRBJ2-3,13,many,NA,TRBV6-1
TGTGCCAGCAGCAGGGAGCGGGGGAGCACAGATACGCAGTATTTT,CASSRERGSTDTQYF,TRBJ2-3,15,many,TRBD2,TRBV4-2
TGCAGTGCTAGGCCTCTTATTGTAGCGGGGGTCATCCAAGAGACCCAGTACTTC,CSARPLIVAGVIQETQYF,TRBJ2-5,18,few,TRBD2,TRBV20-1
TGTGCCAGCAGGAACTCCTACGAGCAGTACTTC,CASRNSYEQYF,TRBJ2-7,11,many,NA,TRBV28
TGTGCCACCGCCCTGAGGCGTACAGATACGCAGTATTTT,CATALRRTDTQYF,TRBJ2-3,13,many,NA,TRBV15
TGTGCCAGCAGTTTAACTAACAAGCCGGGGCACGAGCAGTACTTC,CASSLTNKPGHEQYF,TRBJ2-7,15,many,NA,TRBV12-3/TRBV12-4
TGTGCCAGCAGTGAGACGGTCGGCTCCTACAATGAGCAGTTCTTC,CASSETVGSYNEQFF,TRBJ2-1,15,many,NA,TRBV7-6
TGTGCCAGCAGCTCCGTACCGAACGCTAACTATGGCTACACCTTC,CASSSVPNANYGYTF,TRBJ1-2,15,few,NA,TRBV7-8
TGTGCCAGCAGTTTCCCTCCCCCAATCGAGCAGTACTTC,CASSFPPPIEQYF,TRBJ2-7,13,many,NA,TRBV28
TGTGCCAGCAGTTTAGACAGGGGGCTCTATGGCTACACCTTC,CASSLDRGLYGYTF,TRBJ1-2,14,NA,TRBD1,TRBV12-3/TRBV12-4
TGTGCCAGCAGCTCCGGGGTCGTGGAGCCCCAGCATTTT,CASSSGVVEPQHF,TRBJ1-5,13,NA,NA,TRBV5-6
TGTGCCAGCAGTTTTTCGACTACTAGCGGGACCTACAATGAGCAGTTCTTC,CASSFSTTSGTYNEQFF,TRBJ2-1,17,NA,TRBD2,TRBV28
TGTGCCAGCAGCTTAGAGTCGGGGTCGCGAGAGACCCAGTACTTC,CASSLESGSRETQYF,TRBJ2-5,15,many,NA,TRBV11-2
TGCAGTGCTACCAGATCCGAGGAAAAACTGTTTTTT,CSATRSEEKLFF,TRBJ1-4,12,many,NA,TRBV20-1
TGTGCCAGCAGCCAAGCGGGGTGGAACACCGGGGAGCTGTTTTTT,CASSQAGWNTGELFF,TRBJ2-2,15,few,NA,TRBV14
TGTGCCAGTAGTAGGTGGGGACTAGCTATTAGCACAGATACGCAGTATTTT,CASSRWGLAISTDTQYF,TRBJ2-3,17,NA,TRBD2,TRBV19
TGTGCCAGCAGCCCCGGGGCAGGGGTTGGGAAACTGTTTTTT,CASSPGAGVGKLFF,TRBJ1-4,14,NA,NA,TRBV28
TGTGCCAGCAGCTCGCTCTTACCCAACACAGATACGCAGTATTTT,CASSSLLPNTDTQYF,TRBJ2-3,15,few,NA,TRBV27
TGTGCCAGCAGTGAAGGAGGGCACACTGAAGCTTTCTTT,CASSEGGHTEAFF,TRBJ1-1,13,many,NA,TRBV2
TGTGCCAGCAGTTTAAGGGCAGACTCACCCCTCCACTTT,CASSLRADSPLHF,TRBJ1-6,13,many,NA,TRBV12-3/TRBV12-4
TGTGCCAGCAGTGAACATGACAGATACGTTTCCTACGAGCAGTACTTC,CASSEHDRYVSYEQYF,TRBJ2-7,16,many,NA,TRBV2
TGTGCCAGCAGCTTAGGGGAGGGGGACCTAGATGAGCAGTTCTTC,CASSLGEGDLDEQFF,TRBJ2-1,15,many,NA,TRBV11-3